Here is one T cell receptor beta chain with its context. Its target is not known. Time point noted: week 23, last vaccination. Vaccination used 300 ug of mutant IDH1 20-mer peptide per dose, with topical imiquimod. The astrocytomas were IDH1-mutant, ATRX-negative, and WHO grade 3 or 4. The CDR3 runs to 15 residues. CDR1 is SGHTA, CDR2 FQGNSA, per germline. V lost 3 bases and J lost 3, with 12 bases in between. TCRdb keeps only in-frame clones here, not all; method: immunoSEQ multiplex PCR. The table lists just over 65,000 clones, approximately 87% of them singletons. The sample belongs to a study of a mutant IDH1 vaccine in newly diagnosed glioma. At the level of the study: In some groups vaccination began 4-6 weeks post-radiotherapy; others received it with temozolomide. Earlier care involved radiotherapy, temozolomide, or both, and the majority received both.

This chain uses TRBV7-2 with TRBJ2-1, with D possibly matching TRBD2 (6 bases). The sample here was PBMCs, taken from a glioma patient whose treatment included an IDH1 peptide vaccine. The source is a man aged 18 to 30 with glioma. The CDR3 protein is CASSLGGYSYNEQFF. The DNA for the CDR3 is TGTGCCAGCAGCTTGGGGGGATACAGCTACAATGAGCAGTTCTTC.